This T cell receptor (beta chain) originates from a study of T cell responses to AZD1222 COVID-19 vaccine. V was cut by 6 bases and J by 8 bases, with 10 bases left in between. The germline CDR1 and CDR2 sequences are DFQATT and SNEGSKA (reference sequence). The CDR3 totals 10 residues. Study-wide findings and caveats: Females made up more of the donors, who were largely white British, and clonal diversity may have come out too low.

Remarks on this clone: Its antigen is unidentified.

Clones were sequenced by immunoSEQ multiplex PCR, and TCRdb holds only the in-frame ones, with some missing. The sample lists roughly 80,000 clones; 70% to 90% were seen once. The clonotype was recovered from an adult in good health. The sample was peripheral blood, taken on day 0 of MenACWY control vaccination. The V and J genes are TRBV20-1 and TRBJ1-2; D remains unclear. CDR3 bases: TGCAGTGCGGGCCCGCGGGGCTACACCTTC. Its translation is CSAGPRGYTF.